This is a list of T cell receptor beta chains from one sample in a study of shared clonotypes between healthy human individuals. TCRdb's copy holds only in-frame clones and misses some; the assay was immunoSEQ multiplex PCR. The sample includes about 1.1 million clones, 70% to 85% of them seen just once. Sequenced: memory CD4+ T cells from PBMCs. All receptors derive from a man aged 18 to 35 in good health. Some clones in this sample may be carry-over from other donors' samples. The CDR3 runs from the conserved cysteine through the conserved F or W. The D gene is left open where the match is weak. A clone size is listed for some rows: how often the clone was seen (once, few, many), or a class if it is expanded.

j_call d_call v_call clone_size cdr3_aa cdr3_nt
TRBJ2-5 . TRBV7-8 . CASSPPYGAQLEDTQYF TGTGCCAGCAGCCCCCCCTACGGCGCTCAGTTGGAGGATACCCAGTACTTC
TRBJ1-5 . TRBV6-6 . CASSRGPWGNQPQHF TGTGCCAGCAGTCGGGGTCCCTGGGGCAATCAGCCCCAGCATTTT
TRBJ2-5 TRBD1 TRBV5-1 . CASNDLTGGSETQYF TGCGCCAGCAACGATCTTACAGGGGGTTCAGAGACCCAGTACTTC
TRBJ2-5 TRBD2 TRBV7-9 many CASSMRRSSGREETQYF TGTGCCAGCAGCATGCGGAGATCAAGCGGGAGGGAAGAGACCCAGTACTTC
TRBJ1-6 . TRBV18 . CASSPQGPYGDSPLHF TGTGCCAGCTCACCCCAGGGGCCGTACGGCGATTCACCCCTCCACTTT
TRBJ1-3 TRBD1 TRBV15 . CATSSLTGGNTIYF TGTGCCACCAGCAGTCTGACAGGGGGAAACACCATATATTTT
TRBJ1-2 . TRBV7-2 . CASSFGDLRVDGYTF TGTGCCAGCAGCTTTGGCGACCTGAGGGTGGATGGCTACACCTTC
TRBJ1-1 . TRBV27 . CASSDRDTMNTEAFF TGTGCCAGCAGTGACCGGGACACGATGAACACTGAAGCTTTCTTT
TRBJ2-7 TRBD2 TRBV5-1 . CASSLLAGGSYEQYF TGCGCCAGCAGCTTACTAGCGGGAGGGTCCTACGAGCAGTACTTC
TRBJ2-1 TRBD2 TRBV7-6 . CASSSGTSGRYAEQFF TGTGCCAGCAGCTCCGGGACGAGCGGGAGATACGCTGAGCAGTTCTTC
TRBJ1-4 . TRBV7-6 . CASSLETHEKLFF TGTGCCAGCAGCTTAGAGACTCATGAAAAACTGTTTTTT
TRBJ1-2 . TRBV30 . CAWKGQEEGYTF TGTGCCTGGAAGGGACAAGAGGAGGGCTACACCTTC
TRBJ2-5 . TRBV5-4 many CASNGQNQETQYF TGTGCCAGCAATGGACAGAACCAAGAGACCCAGTACTTC
TRBJ2-2 . TRBV7-9 . CASSPGGVRGGTGELFF TGTGCCAGCAGCCCCGGCGGGGTCCGAGGGGGCACCGGGGAGCTGTTTTTT
TRBJ2-1 TRBD1 TRBV7-2 . CASSPRLGQGKGNEQFF TGTGCCAGCAGCCCACGATTGGGACAGGGGAAGGGGAATGAGCAGTTCTTC
TRBJ1-5 . TRBV6-1 . CASTARTQDQPQHF TGTGCCAGCACTGCAAGGACGCAGGACCAGCCCCAGCATTTT
TRBJ1-1 . TRBV5-1 . CASSTNYDSFTEAFF TGCGCCAGCAGCACAAACTATGATAGTTTCACTGAAGCTTTCTTT
TRBJ2-7 . TRBV6-1 . CASSRTSGLEQYF TGTGCCAGCAGTCGGACGTCTGGTCTCGAGCAGTACTTC
TRBJ2-4 . TRBV6-1 . CASRIEVKNIQYF TGTGCCAGCAGGATCGAGGTCAAAAACATTCAGTACTTC
TRBJ1-5 TRBD1 TRBV2 . CASEALGTGPQPQHF TGTGCCAGCGAGGCACTCGGGACAGGGCCCCAGCCCCAGCATTTT
TRBJ1-5 . TRBV19 once CASRTSTGVPQHF TGTGCCAGTAGGACGTCAACGGGGGTTCCCCAGCATTTT
TRBJ2-5 . TRBV30 . CAWKRTETQYF TGTGCCTGGAAACGGACAGAGACCCAGTACTTC
TRBJ1-4 TRBD1 TRBV6-1 . CASSVQGEAVEKLFF TGTGCCAGCAGTGTCCAGGGGGAAGCGGTCGAAAAACTGTTTTTT
TRBJ2-3 . TRBV27 . CASSLRQFSDTQYF TGTGCCAGCAGTTTGCGGCAGTTTTCGGATACGCAGTATTTT
TRBJ2-7 . TRBV4-1 . CASSQGMGYEQYF TGCGCCAGCAGCCAAGGTATGGGGTACGAGCAGTACTTC
TRBJ1-2 TRBD1 TRBV11-2 . CASSSRTGPYGYTF TGTGCCAGCAGCTCTAGGACAGGGCCCTATGGCTACACCTTC
TRBJ2-7 . TRBV10-3 . CAISESYGSSYEQYF TGTGCCATCAGTGAGTCTTACGGCAGCTCCTACGAGCAGTACTTC
TRBJ2-7 TRBD2 TRBV27 . CASRETSGAAGEQYF TGTGCCAGCAGGGAAACTAGCGGGGCGGCGGGAGAGCAGTACTTC
TRBJ2-5 TRBD1 TRBV5-4 few CASSTQGSRRETQYF TGTGCCAGCAGCACACAGGGGAGCAGGAGGGAGACCCAGTACTTC
TRBJ2-2 TRBD2 TRBV7-2 few CASSLMPSGTPYTGELFF TGTGCCAGCAGCTTAATGCCTAGCGGGACCCCCTACACCGGGGAGCTGTTTTTT
TRBJ1-1 TRBD1 TRBV28 . CASNSGQSPATEAFF TGTGCCAGCAACTCGGGACAGTCCCCGGCCACTGAAGCTTTCTTT
TRBJ2-7 TRBD1 TRBV4-1 . CASSRVTGTGGSYEQYF TGCGCCAGCAGCCGAGTAACCGGGACAGGGGGTTCCTACGAGCAGTACTTC